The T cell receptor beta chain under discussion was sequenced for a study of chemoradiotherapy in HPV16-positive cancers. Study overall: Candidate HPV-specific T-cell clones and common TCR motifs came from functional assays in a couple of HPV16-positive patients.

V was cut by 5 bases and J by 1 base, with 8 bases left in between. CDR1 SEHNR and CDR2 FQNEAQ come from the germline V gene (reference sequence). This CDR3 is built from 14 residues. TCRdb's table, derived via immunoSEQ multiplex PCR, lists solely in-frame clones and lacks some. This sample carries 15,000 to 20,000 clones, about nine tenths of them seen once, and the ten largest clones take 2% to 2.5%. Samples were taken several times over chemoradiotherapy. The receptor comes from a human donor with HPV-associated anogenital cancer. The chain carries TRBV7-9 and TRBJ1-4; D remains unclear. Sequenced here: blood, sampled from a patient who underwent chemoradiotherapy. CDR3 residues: CASSLSGTNEKLFF. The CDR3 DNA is TGTGCCAGCAGCCTGTCGGGAACTAATGAAAAACTGTTTTTT.